Listed below are T cell receptor beta chains from one sample, sequenced in a study of type 1 and type 2 diabetes patients. TCRdb independently ran MiXCR on the multiplex PCR reads; one entry per CDR3 protein. The sample includes about 270,000 distinct CDR3 sequences, more than 40% of them seen just once. Input material: peripheral blood mononuclear cells (PBMCs). These receptors were obtained from a man younger than 30 with type 2 diabetes. Both conserved end residues are part of each CDR3. D genes are given only for firm matches. The listing skips clone size in some rows; elsewhere it reads once, few, many or a size class.

D	size	J	V	length	DNA	CDR3
-	few	TRBJ2-1	TRBV13	13	TGTGCCAGCAGCTTCGAATCAGGGTATGAGCAGTTCTTC	CASSFESGYEQFF
-	-	TRBJ1-1	TRBV7-8	13	TGTGCCAGCAGTTACCCTACAGTCGGTGAAGCTTTCTTT	CASSYPTVGEAFF
-	-	TRBJ2-7	TRBV30	12	TGTGCCAGTAGTACCCTCGGGAGCGAGCAGTACTTC	CASSTLGSEQYF
-	few	TRBJ1-2	TRBV12-3/TRBV12-4	12	TGTGCCAGCAGAACGGGACGGGATGGCTACACCTTC	CASRTGRDGYTF
TRBD1	-	TRBJ1-6	TRBV9	16	TGTGCCAGCAGCGTACCCTCCGGGACAGGAGATTCACCCCTCCACTTT	CASSVPSGTGDSPLHF
-	-	TRBJ1-1	TRBV7-3	16	TGTGCCAGCAGCCCTTCCCGGGCCCCGGGGTACATTGAAGCTTTCTTT	CASSPSRAPGYIEAFF
TRBD1	few	TRBJ1-2	TRBV7-9	14	TGTGCCAGCAGCTTCTTGGACAGGGGGAGTGGCTACACCTTC	CASSFLDRGSGYTF
TRBD2	-	TRBJ2-5	TRBV19	17	TGTGCCAGTATTGGGTCTCTGGACGGGGGGGGGCAAGAGACCCAGTACTTC	CASIGSLDGGGQETQYF
TRBD1	-	TRBJ2-2	TRBV29-1	13	TGCAGCGTCGACAGGGCGGGCACCGGGGAGCTGTTTTTT	CSVDRAGTGELFF
TRBD1	-	TRBJ1-2	TRBV28	14	TGTGCCAGCAGTCCACTGGGGGACAGGTCCGGCTACACCTTC	CASSPLGDRSGYTF
-	few	TRBJ1-6	TRBV6-4	14	TGTGCCAGCAGTGAGGAACGGACGAATTCACCCCTCCACTTT	CASSEERTNSPLHF
TRBD2	-	TRBJ2-3	TRBV30	16	TGTGCCTGGAGTGTCGTTGGCCGGGGGGATACAGATACGCAGTATTTT	CAWSVVGRGDTDTQYF
TRBD1	-	TRBJ1-1	TRBV20-1	12	TGCAGTGCCCCGACAGGGGGCACTGAAGCTTTCTTT	CSAPTGGTEAFF
-	few	TRBJ2-3	TRBV2	15	TGTGCCAGCAGTGAAGAGGGAACCACCTCGGATACGCAGTATTTT	CASSEEGTTSDTQYF
TRBD2	-	TRBJ2-5	TRBV7-3	15	TGTGCCAGCAGCTTTTCGGCGGGGGTACAAGAGACCCAGTACTTC	CASSFSAGVQETQYF
TRBD1	-	TRBJ2-1	TRBV12-3/TRBV12-4	18	TGTGCCACCAGTCCCCGGGACAGGGGGCGCGGGTCCTACAATGAGCAGTTCTTC	CATSPRDRGRGSYNEQFF
-	once	TRBJ2-1	TRBV7-3	15	TGTGCCAGCAGCAATATACCACCCGCTTACAATGAGCAGTTCTTC	CASSNIPPAYNEQFF
-	few	TRBJ1-5	TRBV27	14	TGTGCCAGCAGTTTATCGGGAGGCAATCAGCCCCAGCATTTT	CASSLSGGNQPQHF
-	-	TRBJ1-1	TRBV19	15	TGTGCCAGTAGTGCCACAGCGAACTCCCTCACTGAAGCTTTCTTT	CASSATANSLTEAFF
TRBD1	few	TRBJ1-2	TRBV7-3	13	TGTGCCAGCAGCATCCCAGGGGGTTATGGCTACACCTTC	CASSIPGGYGYTF
-	few	TRBJ2-5	TRBV11-2	14	TGTGCCAGCACCAACCGCTTGGATCAAGAGACCCAGTACTTC	CASTNRLDQETQYF
TRBD1	-	TRBJ2-7	TRBV29-1	13	TGCAGCGTTGGGACAGGGGGCATCTACGAGCAGTACTTC	CSVGTGGIYEQYF
-	few	TRBJ2-3	TRBV27	14	TGTGCCAGCAGTGCCCCCTCGCTCACAGATACGCAGTATTTT	CASSAPSLTDTQYF
-	-	TRBJ1-4	TRBV30	15	TGTGCCAGCAGTGAATTAGAAGGCGTATCGGTAGGACTGTTTTTT	CASSELEGVSVGLFF
TRBD1	-	TRBJ2-7	TRBV29-1	15	TGCAGCGCCCAGGGGGGACAGGGGGGGACCTACGAGCAGTACTTC	CSAQGGQGGTYEQYF
-	-	TRBJ1-1	TRBV2	13	TGTGCCAGCAGCCAAGCGCAGGGGACTGAAGCTTTCTTT	CASSQAQGTEAFF
-	-	TRBJ2-2	TRBV19	12	TGTGCCAGTAGTATGGGGGCCGGGGAGCTGTTTTTT	CASSMGAGELFF
TRBD1	few	TRBJ2-2	TRBV7-3	13	TGTGCCAGCAGGACAGGGTTCGCCGGGGAGCTGTTTTTT	CASRTGFAGELFF
-	few	TRBJ2-5	TRBV25-1	12	TGTGCCAGCAGTGAAGGGGCGGAGACCCAGTACTTC	CASSEGAETQYF
-	-	TRBJ2-2	TRBV19	15	TGTGCCAGTAGTATTTTCTCGCCGAACACCGGGGAGCTGTTTTTT	CASSIFSPNTGELFF
-	-	TRBJ1-2	TRBV6-1	13	TGTGCCAGCATCTCAAACAGGGTTTATGGCTACACCTTC	CASISNRVYGYTF
-	-	TRBJ1-2	TRBV12-3/TRBV12-4	13	TGTGCCAGCGGTCCCGACAGGCTCTATGGCTACACCTTC	CASGPDRLYGYTF
TRBD2	-	TRBJ2-3	TRBV6-5	14	TGTGCCAGCAGGACTAGCGGGACCACACATACGCAGTATTTT	CASRTSGTTHTQYF
TRBD1	-	TRBJ1-2	TRBV28	14	TGTGCCAGCAGTCACCTGACAGGGATAAAGGGCTACACCTTC	CASSHLTGIKGYTF
-	-	TRBJ1-1	TRBV5-5	12	TGTGCCAGCAGCTTGACGTGGACTGAAGCTTTCTTT	CASSLTWTEAFF
TRBD2	-	TRBJ2-7	TRBV20-1	13	TGCAGTGCTAGAGGCGGCGGGAGATACGAGCAGTACTTC	CSARGGGRYEQYF
-	many	TRBJ1-1	TRBV25-1	13	TGTGCCAGCAGTGAATGGGGGGGGACTGAAGCTTTCTTT	CASSEWGGTEAFF
-	-	TRBJ1-2	TRBV2	12	TGTGCCAGCAGTGAAGCGCAGGAGAGCTACACCTTC	CASSEAQESYTF
-	few	TRBJ2-7	TRBV20-1	14	TGCAGTGCTCAAGGAGGGGACCACCCCTACGAGCAGTACTTC	CSAQGGDHPYEQYF
-	few	TRBJ2-5	TRBV12-3/TRBV12-4	15	TGTGCCAGCAGTTTTGAGGGAGGAGCAAAACAGACCCAGTACTTC	CASSFEGGAKQTQYF
-	few	TRBJ1-3	TRBV15	17	TGTGCCACCAGCAGAGAGATTTCCACGTGGAGGGGAAACACCATATATTTT	CATSREISTWRGNTIYF
-	few	TRBJ2-7	TRBV5-1	14	TGCGCCAGCAGCTTGGGTGCCGGTACCTACGAGCAGTACTTC	CASSLGAGTYEQYF
TRBD1	-	TRBJ1-2	TRBV30	13	TGTGCCTCGCAAATCGACAGGGGACATGGCTACACCTTC	CASQIDRGHGYTF
TRBD2	-	TRBJ2-7	TRBV12-3/TRBV12-4	16	TGTGCCAGCAGTTTCCTGGGACTAGCGGGAGGCTACGAGCAGTACTTC	CASSFLGLAGGYEQYF
-	-	TRBJ2-2	TRBV9	14	TGTGCCAGCAGCTTTTCATCGACTAGCGGGGAGCTGTTTTTT	CASSFSSTSGELFF
TRBD1	-	TRBJ2-2	TRBV11-2	17	TGTGCCAGCAGCTTTATGGGACAGGCGACGAACACCGGGGAGCTGTTTTTT	CASSFMGQATNTGELFF
TRBD1	-	TRBJ2-2	TRBV2	15	TGTGCCAGTAGTATAGACAGGGGGGCTACCGGGGAGCTGTTTTTT	CASSIDRGATGELFF
-	few	TRBJ1-1	TRBV2	14	TGTGCCAGCAGTGAAGCTGGCAGGGCCACTGAAGCTTTCTTT	CASSEAGRATEAFF
-	-	TRBJ2-5	TRBV5-1	15	TGCGCCAGCAGCTTGGTGGGCCAGGCTCAAGAGACCCAGTACTTC	CASSLVGQAQETQYF
TRBD2	-	TRBJ2-1	TRBV9	14	TGTGCCAGCTCACGACTAGCGGGAGACAATGAGCAGTTCTTC	CASSRLAGDNEQFF